The 5 T cell receptor beta chains reported below all come from one sample, sequenced in a study of cytotoxic CD8 clonotypes in ibrutinib-treated CLL. Here immunoSEQ multiplex PCR was the method, and the copy in TCRdb shows in-frame clones only, minus some. The sample yields some 130,000 clones, approximately 80% seen once. The source material was PBMCs, sampled after 24 months of ibrutinib treatment. These receptors all stem from a human donor with chronic lymphocytic leukemia.

The chain couples TRBV11-2 to TRBJ2-7, with 8 positions matching TRBD1. V shed 5 bases, J shed 6 bases, and the junction held 9 bases outside the gene matches. Looked up from germline, CDR1 is SGHAT and CDR2 is FQNNGV. This CDR3 has 14 amino acids. CDR3 coding DNA: TGTGCCAGCAGCCTTTCGACAGGGGCGGGCGAGCAGTACTTC. It yields the protein CASSLSTGAGEQYF.

The CDR3 DNA follows: TGTGCCAGCAGCCCCAGACAGGGGGCCCACTATGGCTACACCTTC. It is translated as CASSPRQGAHYGYTF. The chain recombines TRBV7-2 with TRBJ1-2; 10 bases map to TRBD1. Trimming took 5 bases from V and 3 from J; bases not matched to a gene: 6. This CDR3 is built from 15 residues. Germline CDR1 and CDR2: SGHTA and FQGNSA.

The chain uses TRBV5-1 and TRBJ2-5, with 13 bases lining up with TRBD2. V dropped 0 bases and J dropped 1; count of bases not matched to a gene: 0. This CDR3 has 16 residues. CDR1 is SGHRS, CDR2 YFSETQ, per germline. CDR3 amino acids: CASSLGTSGSQETQYF. As DNA, the CDR3 is TGCGCCAGCAGCTTGGGGACTAGCGGGAGCCAAGAGACCCAGTACTTC.

The J gene is TRBJ2-7, the V gene TRBV5-1; 8 bases line up with TRBD1. CDR1 is SGHRS, CDR2 YFSETQ, per germline. This CDR3 spans 14 amino acids. The V segment lost 4 bases and the J segment 6 bases; nucleotides outside the gene matches: 9. The CDR3 is CASSQDRAGGEQYF. As DNA, the CDR3 is TGCGCCAGCAGCCAGGACAGGGCAGGGGGCGAGCAGTACTTC.

The rearrangement links TRBV10-3 to TRBJ2-3; 7 nucleotides match TRBD1. Germline loops: CDR1 ENHRY, CDR2 SYGVKD. The CDR3 runs to 17 residues. The ends lost 4 bases at V and 0 bases at J; junction bases unmatched: 10. This chain's CDR3 is CAISGQGWGVSTDTQYF. The CDR3 DNA reads TGTGCCATCAGTGGACAGGGTTGGGGTGTGAGCACAGATACGCAGTATTTT.